What follows are 18 T cell receptor beta chains derived from one specimen sequenced in a study of T cells in Graves' hyperthyroidism and ophthalmopathy. The CDR3 regions of TCR beta were amplified from RNA transcripts. The TCR CDR3 was amplified in a first-round RT-PCR using the HTBI primer set. TCRdb reprocessed the multiplex PCR reads via MiXCR and lists one record per CDR3 protein. The sample includes approximately 520,000 distinct CDR3 sequences, more than 20% of them seen just once. Sequencing was carried out using blood. Source of these receptors: a man aged 18-30 years with Graves' hyperthyroidism.

This clonotype has a count of ten or more. The J gene is TRBJ2-7, the V gene TRBV7-9, with D hard to call. CDR3 length: 12 amino acids. The V gene's germline CDR1 is SEHNR and CDR2 FQNEAQ (reference sequence). Trimming pared 7 bases from V and 4 bases from J, leaving 11 bases between. CDR3 nucleotide sequence: TGTGCCAGCATGGGGTTGAAATACGAGCAGTACTTC. It is translated as CASMGLKYEQYF. Full variable domain (rest looked up from reference TRBV7-9 and TRBJ2-7): DTGVSQNPRHKITKRGQNVTFRCDPISEHNRLYWYRQTLGQGPEFLTYFQNEAQLEKSRLLSDRFSAERPKGSFSTLEIQRTEQGDSAMYLCASMGLKYEQYFGPGTRLTVT.

This clonotype was seen ten or more times. This chain uses TRBV6-5 with TRBJ2-2; 11 nucleotides match TRBD2. The CDR3 extends over 15 amino acids. The ends lost 8 bases at V and 4 bases at J; junction bases unmatched: 6. Germline V CDR1 and CDR2: MNHEY, SVGAGI. As DNA, the CDR3 is TGTGCCAGCGCCCCCGGGACTAGCGGCACCGGGGAGCTGTTTTTT. It translates to CASAPGTSGTGELFF.

This clonotype was picked up a small number of times. V and J are TRBV11-2 and TRBJ2-6, with TRBD1 matching 7 bases. The CDR3 sequence is 17 residues long. Germline CDR1 and CDR2: SGHAT and FQNNGV. J gave up 2 bases and V 3 bases, and 7 bases lay outside the gene matches. The CDR3 protein is CASSFTQGLAGANVLTF. CDR3 DNA: TGTGCCAGCAGCTTCACACAGGGGCTTGCTGGGGCCAACGTCCTGACTTTC.

This clonotype was picked up many times. The chain combines TRBV29-1 with TRBJ2-5; TRBD2 agrees at 7 bases. Germline values: CDR1 SQVTM, CDR2 ANQGSEA. The J segment lost 3 bases and the V segment lost 3 bases, leaving 4 bases of the junction unmatched. This CDR3 comprises 13 residues. Here the CDR3 DNA reads TGCAGCGTTGACCGGCGGGGGAAAGAGACCCAGTACTTC. Translation gives CSVDRRGKETQYF.

This clonotype was counted ten times or more. The V and J genes are TRBV11-1 and TRBJ2-7; 7 nucleotides match TRBD1. V gave up 4 bases and J gave up 0 bases; unmatched junction bases: 12. The germline V gene has CDR1 SGHAT and CDR2 FQDESV (reference sequence). This CDR3 spans 17 amino acids. The CDR3 reads CASSSRTPGTDSYEQYF. CDR3 bases: TGTGCCAGCAGCTCGCGCACCCCCGGGACAGACTCCTACGAGCAGTACTTC.

This clonotype was recorded many times. The rearrangement links TRBV5-6 to TRBJ1-1; no firm D call. The germline CDR1 and CDR2 sequences are SGHDT and YYEEEE. V lost 4 bases and J 0 bases, leaving 7 bases between the germline ends. The CDR3 covers 13 residues. CDR3 DNA sequence: TGTGCCAGCAGCCATTGGGTGAACACTGAAGCTTTCTTT. The encoded protein is CASSHWVNTEAFF.

V gene TRBV7-3 combines with J gene TRBJ1-6; 7 bases line up with TRBD1. This CDR3 has 17 amino acids. Trimming removed 0 bases from V and 5 bases from J; junction bases left unmatched: 7. Germline V gene sequence: CDR1 SGHTA, CDR2 FQGTGA. CDR3 region: CASSLTTGNINNSPLHF. Here the CDR3 DNA reads TGTGCCAGCAGCTTAACGACAGGGAACATTAATAATTCACCCCTCCACTTT.

The sample holds many counts of this clonotype. This rearrangement joins TRBV27 to TRBJ1-1, with TRBD1 identical over 8 bases. This CDR3 contains 14 residues. Losses at the gene ends were 5 bases for V and 6 bases for J; bases not matched to a gene: 8. Germline V CDR1 and CDR2: MNHEY, SMNVEV (reference sequence). CDR3: CASSPGQGTAEAFF. DNA of the CDR3: TGTGCCAGCAGTCCAGGACAGGGAACCGCTGAAGCTTTCTTT.

This clonotype was recorded once. The chain couples TRBV7-9 to TRBJ2-7; 12 bases agree with TRBD2. The germline gives CDR1 SEHNR, CDR2 FQNEAQ (reference sequence). The CDR3 is 15 residues long. The V segment lost 1 base and the J segment 5 bases; nucleotides outside the gene matches: 3. The CDR3 reads CASSLGTSGRNEQYF. The DNA for the CDR3 is TGTGCCAGCAGCTTAGGAACTAGCGGGAGGAACGAGCAGTACTTC.

This clonotype was seen at least ten times. The V and J genes are TRBV7-9 and TRBJ2-5; the D is unclear. The CDR3 runs to 15 residues. CDR1 SEHNR and CDR2 FQNEAQ come from the germline V gene (reference sequence). Trimming removed 1 base from V and 5 bases from J, with 14 bases in between. The CDR3 reads CASSLVVAGGETQYF. DNA for the CDR3: TGTGCCAGCAGCTTAGTCGTCGCTGGTGGGGAGACCCAGTACTTC.

This clonotype was detected ten times or more. The V call is TRBV14, the J call TRBJ1-2; no definite D call. The V end was cut by 4 bases, the J end by 1 base, with 7 bases between. Germline CDR1 is SGHDN and CDR2 is FVKESK. The CDR3 spans 13 residues. The chain's CDR3 is CASSLKINYGYTF. The DNA of the CDR3 is TGTGCCAGCAGCCTGAAGATTAACTATGGCTACACCTTC.

This clonotype was recorded many times. The chain has TRBV19 and TRBJ2-7; weak D call: TRBD1 (5 bases). The CDR3 spans 15 residues. CDR1 LNHDA and CDR2 SQIVND come from the germline V gene (reference sequence). V was pared by 0 bases and J by 3 bases, with 12 bases between. Here the CDR3 DNA reads TGTGCCAGTAGTATAGATCTAGGGGCCTTCTACGAGCAGTACTTC. The encoded protein is CASSIDLGAFYEQYF.

There are many counts of this clonotype. The rearrangement links TRBV4-1 to TRBJ1-1; possible D gene TRBD1, 5 bases. CDR3 length equals 13 residues. V was cut by 0 bases and J by 4 bases, with 6 bases left in between. CDR1 and CDR2 from the germline V gene are MGHRA and YSYEKL. CDR3 amino acids: CASSQDGGTEAFF. CDR3 nucleotides: TGCGCCAGCAGCCAAGATGGGGGCACTGAAGCTTTCTTT.

This clonotype has a count of ten or more. The chain couples TRBV9 to TRBJ1-1; 10 bases align to TRBD1. This CDR3 contains 14 residues. V lost 2 bases to trimming and J lost 3 bases; unmatched junction nucleotides: 1. Germline V CDR1 and CDR2: SGDLS, YYNGEE. The CDR3 spells CASSVGTGDTEAFF. CDR3 sequence (DNA): TGTGCCAGCAGCGTGGGGACAGGGGACACTGAAGCTTTCTTT.

Of note for this clonotype: A much larger clone is a single base away; this may be a read error. The missing conserved phenylalanine or tryptophan at the end of this CDR3 makes a read error likely. The chain joins TRBV28 to TRBJ1-6; tentative D call: TRBD1 (6 bases). The germline gives CDR1 MDHEN, CDR2 SYDVKM. The CDR3 length is 15 residues. V was clipped by 4 bases and J by 4 bases, with 11 bases between them. The CDR3 DNA reads TGTGCCAGCAGTTCACCTCAGGGGTATAATTCACCCCTCCACTAT. Protein product: CASSSPQGYNSPLHY.

The V and J genes are TRBV9 and TRBJ1-3; D may be TRBD1 (5 bases). The V gene's germline CDR1 is SGDLS and CDR2 YYNGEE. V shed 4 bases and J shed 14 bases, with 16 bases lying between them. CDR3 length: 12 residues. CDR3 in DNA: TGTGCCAGCAGCCCGACCGGGACTCTTCTATATTTT. Translating it yields CASSPTGTLLYF.

The chain carries TRBV7-2 and TRBJ2-5, with unresolved D. V lost 2 bases and J lost 4, with 11 bases in between. Germline V lookup: CDR1 SGHTA, CDR2 FQGNSA. The CDR3 contains 14 residues. In nucleotides, the CDR3 is TGTGCCAGCAGCTTAAATATCGGGTCAGAGACCCAGTACTTC. Amino acid sequence: CASSLNIGSETQYF.

This chain uses TRBV28 with TRBJ2-5, with a tentative D call TRBD2 (6 bases). V was pared by 5 bases and J by 5 bases, with 18 bases between. CDR1 and CDR2 (germline): MDHEN, SYDVKM. The CDR3 length is 15 residues. This CDR3 reads CASSPYRGGYETQYF. Here the CDR3 DNA reads TGTGCCAGCAGTCCGTATCGTGGGGGGTACGAGACCCAGTACTTC.